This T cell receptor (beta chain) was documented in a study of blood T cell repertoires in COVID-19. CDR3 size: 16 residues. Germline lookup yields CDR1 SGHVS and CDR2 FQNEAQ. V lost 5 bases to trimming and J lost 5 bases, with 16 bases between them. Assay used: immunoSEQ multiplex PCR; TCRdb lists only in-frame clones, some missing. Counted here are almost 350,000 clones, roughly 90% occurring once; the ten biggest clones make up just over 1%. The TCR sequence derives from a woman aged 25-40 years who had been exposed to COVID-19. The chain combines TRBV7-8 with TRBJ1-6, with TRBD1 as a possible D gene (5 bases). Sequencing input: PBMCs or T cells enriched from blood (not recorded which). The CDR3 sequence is CASSLPGAEDNSPLHF. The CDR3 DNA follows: TGTGCCAGCAGCCTGCCTGGGGCAGAAGATAATTCACCCCTCCACTTT.